The text below deals with one T cell receptor (beta chain). Its antigen remains unidentified. Regarding time point: blood 2 weeks post-SBRT. Treatment denoted: 15 Gy SBRT to primary tumor, nephrectomy 4 weeks later. The sample originates from a study of radiation and T cells in renal cell carcinoma. Study-level background: Nephrectomy followed 15 Gy stereotactic body radiation by 4 weeks.

The length of the CDR3 is 14 residues. Germline V gene data show CDR1 as GTSNPN and CDR2 as SVGIG (reference sequence). J was trimmed by 7 bases and V by 3 bases; bases with no gene match: 7. General study findings and limits: From baseline, blood top tumor clonotypes peaked at 2 weeks post-radiation.

Profiling relied on immunoSEQ multiplex PCR, and the TCRdb table lists in-frame clones only, not all of them. The repertoire consists of about 120,000 clones, with around 80% occurring once and the leading ten covering approximately 6.3%. The clonotype was recovered from a man between 50 and 59 years old with renal cell carcinoma. Material: blood, obtained from a patient whose treatment included radiotherapy and nephrectomy. This rearrangement joins TRBV30 to TRBJ2-2, with TRBD1 identical over 8 bases. CDR3 residues: CAWRRDRSGGELFF. The CDR3 region has the DNA TGTGCCTGGAGAAGGGACAGGTCGGGCGGGGAGCTGTTTTTT.